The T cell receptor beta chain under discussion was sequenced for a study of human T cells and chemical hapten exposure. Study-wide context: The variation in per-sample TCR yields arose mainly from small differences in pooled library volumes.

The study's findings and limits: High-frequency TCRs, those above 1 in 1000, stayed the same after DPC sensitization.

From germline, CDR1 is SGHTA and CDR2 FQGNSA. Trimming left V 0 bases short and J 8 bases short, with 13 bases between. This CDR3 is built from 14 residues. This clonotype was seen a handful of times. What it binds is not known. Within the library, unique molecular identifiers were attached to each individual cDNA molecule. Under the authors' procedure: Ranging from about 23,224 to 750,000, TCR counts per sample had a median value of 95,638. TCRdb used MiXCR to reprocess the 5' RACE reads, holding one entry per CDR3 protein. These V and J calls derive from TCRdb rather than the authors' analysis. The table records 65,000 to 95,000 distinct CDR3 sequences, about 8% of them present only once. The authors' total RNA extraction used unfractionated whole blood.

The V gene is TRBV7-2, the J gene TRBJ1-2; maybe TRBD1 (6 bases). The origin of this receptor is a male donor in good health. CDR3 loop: CASSLARGGGGYTF. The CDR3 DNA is TGTGCCAGCAGCTTAGCGCGTGGGGGCGGCGGCTACACCTTC.